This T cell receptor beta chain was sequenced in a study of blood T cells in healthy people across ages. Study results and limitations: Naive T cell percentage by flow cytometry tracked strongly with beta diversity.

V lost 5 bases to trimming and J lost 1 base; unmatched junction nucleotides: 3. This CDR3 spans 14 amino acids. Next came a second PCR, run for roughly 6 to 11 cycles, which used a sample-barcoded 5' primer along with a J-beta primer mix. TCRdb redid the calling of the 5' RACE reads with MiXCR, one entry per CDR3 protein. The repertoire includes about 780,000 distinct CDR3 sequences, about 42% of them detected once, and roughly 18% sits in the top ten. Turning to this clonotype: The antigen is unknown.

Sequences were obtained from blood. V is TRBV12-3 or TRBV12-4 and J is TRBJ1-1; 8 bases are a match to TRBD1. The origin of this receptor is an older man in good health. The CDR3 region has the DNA TGTGCCAGCAGTAAGACAGGGGCGAACACTGAAGCTTTCTTT. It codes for CASSKTGANTEAFF.